This T cell receptor beta chain is from a study of CD4 T cells in relation to SARS-CoV-2 and coronaviruses. In the study overall: No peptide or an HIV-1 Nef peptide pool served as negative control.

Study results and caveats: This crossreactivity analysis covered spike protein alone, no other viral proteins.

Germline V lookup: CDR1 SGHRS, CDR2 YFSETQ. The V and J ends lost 5 bases and 2 bases, in that order; junction bases with no gene match: 4. There are 16 residues in the CDR3. Unexposed donor CD4+ T cells date from about 2011-2018, before the COVID-19 pandemic. CD4+ T cells were isolated from the cells after 10 days of culture. Regarding this clone: What it binds is not known.

Clones were sequenced by immunoSEQ multiplex PCR, and TCRdb holds only the in-frame ones, with some missing. Among around 11,000 clones, about three quarters were seen once, and the ten largest hold 17%. This sequence joins TRBV5-1 and TRBJ2-5, with 15 bases identical to TRBD2. The material sequenced was CD4+ T cells from PBMCs, cultured in vitro. The receptor's source is a human donor in good health. The CDR3 nucleotides read TGCGCCAGCAGGCTCGGACTAGCGGGAGGGCAAGAGACCCAGTACTTC. Translation gives CASRLGLAGGQETQYF.